Presented here are 20 T cell receptor beta chains from one specimen sequenced in a study of cytomegalovirus exposure and HLA in healthy donors. PCR amplification relied on 60 Vbeta primers (plus 13 Jbeta primers). Measured with immunoSEQ multiplex PCR; TCRdb has only the in-frame clones, and not every one. The sample carries some 180,000 clones, around 74% recorded once. Sequencing input: PBMCs. These receptors came from a male donor in good health and CMV-seronegative.

This rearrangement joins TRBV30 to TRBJ1-2; 7 bases fit TRBD1. V lost 3 bases and J lost 4; bases outside the gene matches: 5. Germline CDR1 reads GTSNPN; CDR2 reads SVGIG (reference sequence). The CDR3 spans 13 residues. This chain's CDR3 is CAWSPGGAYGYTF. The CDR3 bases are TGTGCCTGGAGCCCAGGGGGAGCCTATGGCTACACCTTC.

The chain links TRBV10-3 to TRBJ2-7; TRBD1 aligns across 10 bases. The CDR3 sequence is 14 residues long. V shed 2 bases, J shed 2 bases, and the junction held 0 bases outside the gene matches. Germline CDR1 is ENHRY and CDR2 is SYGVKD. In DNA form, the CDR3 reads TGTGCCATCAGTGAGGGGACAGGGGCCTACGAGCAGTACTTC. As protein: CAISEGTGAYEQYF.

This clone turned up a few times. V usage is TRBV28 and J usage is TRBJ2-5; D might be TRBD1 (6 bases). This CDR3 comprises 16 residues. The V end was cut by 6 bases, the J end by 2 bases, with 19 bases between. The germline V gene encodes CDR1 MDHEN and CDR2 SYDVKM. The CDR3 DNA follows: TGTGCCAGCAGACCTCCTCCGGGACATTCGCAAGAGACCCAGTACTTC. Residues: CASRPPPGHSQETQYF.

On this clone: The junction departs from the called germline gene at one end, perhaps through a read error. The V gene is TRBV7-9, the J gene TRBJ1-4; weak D call: TRBD1 (6 bases). CDR1 is SEHNR and CDR2 is FQNEAQ in the germline V gene (reference sequence). The CDR3 consists of 11 residues. DNA of the CDR3: TGTTCCAGCGGGGGGGCTGAAAAACTGTTTTTT. It codes for CSSGGAEKLFF.

On this clone: At one end, the junction sequence differs from germline, possibly due to a read error. The rearrangement joins TRBV5-1 to TRBJ2-5; 7 nucleotides align to TRBD2. CDR1 SGHRS and CDR2 YFSETQ come from the germline V gene. The CDR3 has 16 residues. The CDR3 sequence is CASSLFSGFRQETQYF. The CDR3 DNA follows: TGCGCCAGCAGCTTGTTTAGCGGGTTCCGACAAGAAACCCAGTACTTC. The variable domain in full, completed from reference TRBV5-1 and TRBJ2-5, reads KAGVTQTPRYLIKTRGQQVTLSCSPISGHRSVSWYQQTPGQGLQFLFEYFSETQRNKGNFPGRFSGRQFSNSRSEMNVSTLELGDSALYLCASSLFSGFRQETQYFGPGTRLLVL.

The CDR3: CASRNGRGYTF. DNA of the CDR3: TGTGCCAGCAGAAATGGCAGAGGCTACACCTTC. This rearrangement joins TRBV28 to TRBJ1-2; D is undetermined. Germline CDR1 is MDHEN and CDR2 is SYDVKM. The CDR3 is 11 amino acids. The ends were cut back, 6 bases at V and 8 bases at J, with 10 bases in the middle.

V and J are TRBV15 and TRBJ2-1; 8 bases map to TRBD1. The CDR3 has 16 amino acids. The germline V gene encodes CDR1 LNHNV and CDR2 YYDKDF (reference sequence). Trimming removed 0 bases from V and 3 bases from J; junction bases left unmatched: 4. The CDR3 DNA is TGTGCCACCAGCAGAGATCTCGGGACAGGCTACAATGAGCAGTTCTTC. It is translated as CATSRDLGTGYNEQFF.

This clone turned up a few times. V usage is TRBV7-9 and J usage is TRBJ1-3, with D perhaps matching TRBD1 (5 bases). In germline, CDR1 is SEHNR, CDR2 FQNEAQ (reference sequence). This CDR3 has 16 residues. The V end lost 4 bases, the J end lost 6 bases, and 19 bases lay between the germline ends. Here the CDR3 reads CASSSQGGRAANTIYF. CDR3 sequence (DNA): TGTGCCAGCAGCTCCCAGGGAGGGAGGGCTGCAAACACCATATATTTT.

J is TRBJ2-5 and V is TRBV5-1; 12 bases fit TRBD2. There are 19 residues in the CDR3. Per the germline V gene, CDR1 is SGHRS and CDR2 is YFSETQ. The trim removed 2 bases at V and 2 bases at J, leaving 13 bases unmatched. CDR3 amino acids: CASSLYPTSGGGSQETQYF. CDR3 in DNA: TGCGCCAGCAGCTTATACCCGACTAGCGGGGGAGGCTCACAAGAGACCCAGTACTTC.

The genes are TRBV27 and TRBJ2-5; 9 positions match TRBD2. The J call is in doubt because the DNA end fits TRBJ2-7 better. The CDR3 loop spans 13 amino acids. Germline CDR1 and CDR2: MNHEY and SMNVEV (reference sequence). DNA for the CDR3: TGTGCCAGTTCCCCGGGACTAGCTTACGAGCAGTACTTC. Amino acids: CASSPGLAYEQYF.

The rearrangement uses TRBV15 and TRBJ2-6; 7 bases map to TRBD1. Germline CDR1 LNHNV, CDR2 YYDKDF (reference sequence). J was trimmed by 4 bases and V by 5 bases; bases with no gene match: 17. The CDR3 sequence is 19 residues long. The CDR3 DNA is TGTGCCACCAGCTCCCGAAGGGGGCTCAAAAGGTCCGGGGCCAACGTCCTGACTTTC. As protein: CATSSRRGLKRSGANVLTF.

This chain joins TRBV2 and TRBJ2-1; 8 bases align to TRBD2. Germline V gene lookup returns CDR1 SNHLY and CDR2 FYNNEI. Losses at the gene ends were 7 bases for V and 10 bases for J; bases not matched to a gene: 12. This CDR3 has 14 residues. The CDR3 DNA reads as TGTGCCAGCATGACCCGGCAGCGGGGGTGGGAGCAGTTCTTC. Translation: CASMTRQRGWEQFF.

The chain uses TRBV6-5 and TRBJ2-3, with D tentatively TRBD1 (5 bases). The CDR3 runs 13 residues. V was cut by 2 bases and J by 7 bases, with 10 bases left in between. Germline loops: CDR1 MNHEY, CDR2 SVGAGI. CDR3: CASSYAGLNTQYF. CDR3 in DNA: TGTGCCAGCAGTTACGCAGGGTTAAATACGCAGTATTTT.

The chain is built from TRBV10-3 and TRBJ2-3; 7 nucleotides match TRBD2. With V trimmed by 2 bases and J by 12 bases, 2 bases remained unmatched. The CDR3 has 11 residues. The germline gives CDR1 ENHRY, CDR2 SYGVKD. The CDR3 DNA follows: TGTGCCATCAGTGAGGGACTAGGTCAGTATTTT. Protein: CAISEGLGQYF.

This clone was counted a few times. The chain joins TRBV7-3 to TRBJ2-3; tentative D call: TRBD2 (6 bases). Germline CDR1 SGHTA, CDR2 FQGTGA. The CDR3 has 16 amino acids. Trimming stripped 4 bases from V and 0 bases from J, with 14 bases between. The CDR3 region has the DNA TGTGCCAGCAGCTCTACGGGGGTAACTAGCACAGATACGCAGTATTTT. It translates to CASSSTGVTSTDTQYF. The full variable domain, rest sourced from reference TRBV7-3 and TRBJ2-3, is GAGVSQTPSNKVTEKGKYVELRCDPISGHTALYWYRQSLGQGPEFLIYFQGTGAADDSGLPNDRFFAVRPEGSVSTLKIQRTERGDSAVYLCASSSTGVTSTDTQYFGPGTRLTVL.

A note on this clone: A read error may account for a junction end that differs from germline. The gene calls are TRBV4-2 and TRBJ1-1; the D is unclear. Germline-derived CDR1 and CDR2 are LGHNA and YNFKEQ. The CDR3 totals 12 residues. In DNA form, the CDR3 reads TGTGTCAGCAGCCAAGATATCACTGAAGCTTTCTTT. It specifies CVSSQDITEAFF.

The chain combines TRBV4-1 with TRBJ2-6; 9 bases are a match to TRBD2. Germline values: CDR1 MGHRA, CDR2 YSYEKL. The CDR3 loop spans 17 amino acids. J lost 2 bases, V lost 6 bases, and 8 bases had no gene match. The CDR3 bases are TGCGCCAGCAGGGCCGGGGCGGGGGGGGCTGGGGCCAACGTCCTGACTTTC. It codes for CASRAGAGGAGANVLTF.

The chain employs TRBV7-9 and TRBJ2-1; 9 nucleotides align to TRBD2. V lost 5 bases to trimming and J lost 0 bases; unmatched junction nucleotides: 2. This CDR3 is 15 amino acids long. The germline V gene encodes CDR1 SEHNR and CDR2 FQNEAQ (reference sequence). CDR3 amino acids: CASSLSGSSYNEQFF. DNA of the CDR3: TGTGCCAGCAGCCTTAGCGGGAGCTCCTACAATGAGCAGTTCTTC.

This clone has only a few counts. V gene TRBV7-6 combines with J gene TRBJ2-1; 7 nucleotides line up with TRBD1. The CDR3 extends over 14 amino acids. V lost 4 bases to trimming and J lost 8 bases; unmatched junction nucleotides: 8. Germline V gene sequence: CDR1 SGHVS, CDR2 FNYEAQ. CDR3 DNA sequence: TGTGCCAGCAGCTGGCGTAGGGGGCCTCATGAGCAGTTCTTC. Residues: CASSWRRGPHEQFF.

This chain joins TRBV6-6 and TRBJ2-1; D unresolved. Germline CDR1 reads MNHNY; CDR2 reads SVGAGI (reference sequence). Trimming removed 11 bases at V and 6 bases at J, with 17 bases between. This CDR3 region has 13 residues. The CDR3 spells CAGSGSHSNEQFF. In DNA form, the CDR3 reads TGTGCCGGTTCCGGGTCCCATTCCAATGAGCAGTTCTTC.